This passage covers 28 T cell receptor beta chains from one sample sequenced in a study of blood T cell repertoires in COVID-19. TCRdb's table, derived via immunoSEQ multiplex PCR, lists solely in-frame clones and lacks some. Among approximately 240,000 clones, 80% to 85% were seen once, and the ten largest hold approximately 18%. The sequenced material came from peripheral blood. The receptors stem from an elderly woman with active or convalescent COVID-19.

The rearrangement joins TRBV5-6 to TRBJ1-6; tentative D call: TRBD1 (6 bases). This CDR3 has 16 residues. CDR1 and CDR2 from the germline V gene are SGHDT and YYEEEE. Trimming removed 4 bases at V and 5 bases at J, with 16 bases between. The CDR3 DNA sequence: TGTGCCAGCAGCCCGGTTCGGGGGGCAAATAATTCACCCCTCCACTTT. Translation: CASSPVRGANNSPLHF.

J is TRBJ1-2 and V is TRBV11-1, with D maybe TRBD1 (6 bases). The V end was cut by 5 bases, the J end by 7 bases, with 20 bases between. This CDR3 is 15 amino acids long. Looked up from germline, CDR1 is SGHAT and CDR2 is FQDESV (reference sequence). DNA of the CDR3: TGTGCCAGCAGCACACACAGGGCCGGGAGGGCTGGCTACACCTTC. Protein product: CASSTHRAGRAGYTF.

This chain joins TRBV5-4 and TRBJ2-7; 9 bases fit TRBD2. Germline V CDR1 and CDR2: SGHNT, YYREEE (reference sequence). The V segment lost 3 bases and the J segment 7 bases; nucleotides outside the gene matches: 14. CDR3 length equals 16 residues. As DNA, the CDR3 is TGTGCCAGCAGCTCCTTATCCGCGGGAGGGCCTTTTGAGCAGTACTTC. This codes for CASSSLSAGGPFEQYF.

V gene TRBV3-1 (or the pseudogene TRBV3-2) combines with J gene TRBJ1-4, with D hard to call. The CDR3 runs 12 residues. The V gene lost 1 base and the J gene lost 8 bases, with 5 bases spanning the gap. Germline CDR1 and CDR2: LGHDT and YNNKEL (reference sequence). The CDR3 is CASSQVREKLFF. The CDR3 nucleotides read TGTGCCAGCAGCCAAGTACGGGAAAAACTGTTTTTT.

This chain links TRBV29-1 with TRBJ2-2; 8 nucleotides match TRBD2. The germline V gene encodes CDR1 SQVTM and CDR2 ANQGSEA. V shed 7 bases and J 5 bases; nucleotides not matched to a gene: 12. The CDR3 length is 15 residues. The CDR3 nucleotides are TGCAGCGACGGTACTAGCGGACATGGGACCGGGGAGCTGTTTTTT. It translates to CSDGTSGHGTGELFF.

The chain carries TRBV9 and TRBJ1-2, with 8 bases aligning to TRBD1. The CDR3 totals 15 residues. Trimming at V came to 4 bases and at J to 8 bases, leaving 13 bases not matched to a gene. CDR1 and CDR2 from the germline V gene are SGDLS and YYNGEE. In DNA, the CDR3 is TGTGCCAGCAGCCCCGCGGAAGGACAGGGTTTAGGCTACACCTTC. Translated, it gives CASSPAEGQGLGYTF.

This chain links TRBV10-3 with TRBJ2-6, with 9 positions matching TRBD1. The germline V gene has CDR1 ENHRY and CDR2 SYGVKD. J was trimmed by 3 bases and V by 2 bases; bases with no gene match: 5. The CDR3 is 17 amino acids. CDR3 bases: TGTGCCATCAGTGAGCCCGGGACAGGGTTTGGGGCCAACGTCCTGACTTTC. It encodes CAISEPGTGFGANVLTF.

Only a few counts were recorded for this clone. The CDR3 sequence is CASRGGRGRNSPLHF. The CDR3 region has the DNA TGCGCCAGCAGAGGCGGCAGGGGGCGGAATTCACCCCTCCACTTT. The rearrangement uses TRBV10-2 and TRBJ1-6, with TRBD1 matching over 8 bases. V lost 6 bases and J lost 7; bases outside the gene matches: 8. Germline V gives CDR1 WSHSY, CDR2 SAAADI. There are 15 residues in the CDR3.

The J gene is TRBJ2-5, the V gene TRBV5-6; 9 bases fit TRBD1. Germline CDR1 SGHDT, CDR2 YYEEEE. V shed 4 bases and J 4 bases; nucleotides not matched to a gene: 5. This CDR3 has 14 residues. Written as DNA, the CDR3 is TGTGCCAGCAGCCAACCGGACAGGGGAGAGACCCAGTACTTC. Translation: CASSQPDRGETQYF.

The genes are TRBV11-2 and TRBJ2-3; D might be TRBD2 (6 bases). Trimming stripped 5 bases from V and 4 bases from J, with 13 bases between. Germline CDR1 and CDR2: SGHAT and FQNNGV. This CDR3 is built from 14 residues. CDR3 DNA sequence: TGTGCCAGCAGCACTCTCGGGGGTGCAGATACGCAGTATTTT. Protein product: CASSTLGGADTQYF.

This chain connects TRBV6-5 to TRBJ2-1; 10 bases fit TRBD2. Germline trimming cut 2 bases from V and 7 bases from J; bases unmatched to any gene: 8. The V gene's germline CDR1 is MNHEY and CDR2 SVGAGI. The CDR3 has 16 residues. In DNA, the CDR3 is TGTGCCAGCAGTTACGGGGGTAGCGGGGGGAGAAATGAGCAGTTCTTC. Its translation: CASSYGGSGGRNEQFF.

This clone turned up a few times. The chain couples TRBV12-3 or TRBV12-4 to TRBJ1-2; no clear D gene. The CDR3 has 11 amino acids. Trimming pared 3 bases from V and 13 bases from J, leaving 12 bases between. CDR3 nucleotide sequence: TGTGCCAGCAGTTTCGGCCTAGGTCGCACCTTC. Translated: CASSFGLGRTF.

The chain has TRBV25-1 and TRBJ1-1; TRBD1 matches 8 bases. Germline V lookup: CDR1 MGHDK, CDR2 SYGVNS. The CDR3 is made up of 15 amino acids. Trimming removed 4 bases from V and 0 bases from J; junction bases left unmatched: 4. CDR3: CASSGRTGMNTEAFF. As DNA, the CDR3 is TGTGCCAGCAGTGGTAGGACAGGGATGAACACTGAAGCTTTCTTT.

This clone was detected once. The chain combines TRBV27 with TRBJ2-5; the match to TRBD2 covers 10 bases. The CDR3 covers 13 residues. Per the germline V gene, CDR1 is MNHEY and CDR2 is SMNVEV (reference sequence). Unmatched junction bases numbered 3, after V lost 6 bases and J lost 5 bases. CDR3 sequence reads: CASSLAGVETQYF. The CDR3 DNA follows: TGTGCCAGCAGCCTAGCGGGAGTGGAGACCCAGTACTTC.

This chain connects TRBV21-1 to TRBJ2-2; the D call of TRBD1 is as the table states it, not checked on the DNA. TRBV21-1 is labeled a pseudogene. The CDR3 is 17 amino acids. The CDR3 region is CASSNGGQPESTGELFF. The CDR3 bases are TGTGCCAGCAGCAACGGTGGACAGCCGGAGAGCACCGGGGAGCTGTTTTTT.

The chain recombines TRBV28 with TRBJ1-2; D is unresolved. The CDR3 extends over 14 amino acids. Trimming pared 6 bases from V and 3 bases from J, leaving 14 bases between. Germline V gene data show CDR1 as MDHEN and CDR2 as SYDVKM. This CDR3 is CASRYTQNYYGYTF. CDR3 coding DNA: TGTGCCAGCAGATACACACAGAATTACTATGGCTACACCTTC.

This clone was found once. The germline gene is not matched at one end of the junction; a read error may be the cause. The chain combines TRBV2 with TRBJ2-7, with 10 bases that match TRBD1. Germline lookup yields CDR1 SNHLY and CDR2 FYNNEI. The length of the CDR3 is 12 residues. This CDR3 is CASGDRGPVQYF. CDR3 nucleotide sequence: TGTGCCAGCGGTGACAGGGGGCCGGTGCAGTACTTC.

This clone has more than one count but fewer than ten. The CDR3 is CASAGGISYEQYF. As DNA, the CDR3 is TGTGCCAGCGCGGGGGGGATCTCCTACGAGCAGTACTTC. The chain carries TRBV2 and TRBJ2-7; 9 nucleotides agree with TRBD2. The J segment lost 0 bases and the V segment lost 8 bases, leaving 2 bases of the junction unmatched. The CDR3 is made up of 13 amino acids. Germline V gene sequence: CDR1 SNHLY, CDR2 FYNNEI.

Of note for this clone: Its ends do not fully match the called genes, so a read error is possible. The J gene is TRBJ2-5, the V gene TRBV7-7; 7 positions match TRBD2. The germline CDR1 and CDR2 sequences are SSHAT and FNYEAQ (reference sequence). The CDR3 is made up of 15 amino acids. The CDR3 region has the DNA TGTGCTAGCAGCTCGGGGGGAGGAACTCAAGAGACCCAGTACTTC. This encodes CASSSGGGTQETQYF.

This chain joins TRBV10-3 and TRBJ2-7, with a weak D call TRBD2 (6 bases). V dropped 7 bases and J dropped 0 bases, with 13 bases sitting between them. Per the germline V gene, CDR1 is ENHRY and CDR2 is SYGVKD. The CDR3 is 14 residues long. The CDR3 region is CAIKEGSDSYEQYF. The DNA for the CDR3 is TGTGCCATCAAGGAGGGTTCGGACTCCTACGAGCAGTACTTC.

This chain connects TRBV18 to TRBJ2-3; 10 bases map to TRBD2. There are 17 residues in the CDR3. Per the germline V gene, CDR1 is KGHSH and CDR2 is LQKENI. The trim removed 0 bases at V and 4 bases at J, leaving 7 bases unmatched. The CDR3 reads CASSPPGSSGGSDTQYF. The CDR3, as DNA: TGTGCCAGCTCACCACCAGGAAGTAGCGGGGGGTCAGATACGCAGTATTTT. Filled out from reference TRBV18 and TRBJ2-3, the complete variable domain reads NAGVMQNPRHLVRRRGQEARLRCSPMKGHSHVYWYRQLPEEGLKFMVYLQKENIIDESGMPKERFSAEFPKEGPSILRIQQVVRGDSAAYFCASSPPGSSGGSDTQYFGPGTRLTVL.

The CDR3 loop reads CASNSMSSYNEQFF. As DNA, the CDR3 is TGTGCCAGCAATTCAATGAGCTCCTACAATGAGCAGTTCTTC. J is TRBJ2-1 and V is TRBV6-6; D is ambiguous. The CDR3 runs to 14 residues. Germline lookup yields CDR1 MNHNY and CDR2 SVGAGI (reference sequence). Trimming took 7 bases from V and 0 from J, leaving 10 bases between them.

The chain recombines TRBV18 with TRBJ1-1; TRBD1 agrees at 11 bases. CDR1 is KGHSH and CDR2 is LQKENI in the germline V gene. V shed 2 bases and J 6 bases; nucleotides not matched to a gene: 8. CDR3 length equals 16 residues. The CDR3 DNA is TGTGCCAGCTCACCAAGGAAGGGGGACAGGGGGTCTGAAGCTTTCTTT. Protein: CASSPRKGDRGSEAFF.

CDR3 coding DNA: TGCGCCAGCAGCCCCCGGGGGGGACAGGGTAGTGTAGATACGCAGTATTTT. This sequence encodes CASSPRGGQGSVDTQYF. V gene TRBV5-1 combines with J gene TRBJ2-3; the D gene is possibly TRBD1 (9 bases). The V end was cut by 4 bases, the J end by 5 bases, with 23 bases between. The germline gives CDR1 SGHRS, CDR2 YFSETQ. The CDR3 covers 17 residues.

The CDR3 DNA reads as TGTGCCAGCAGCCGGGGGACAGGGTTAGACTACACCTTC. Protein sequence: CASSRGTGLDYTF. The rearrangement links TRBV7-9 to TRBJ1-2, with TRBD1 matching over 9 bases. Per germline, CDR1 SEHNR and CDR2 FQNEAQ (reference sequence). The CDR3 has 13 residues. Trimming removed 5 bases from V and 10 bases from J; junction bases left unmatched: 8.

This clone occurred once. The gene calls are TRBV7-8 and TRBJ2-5; 9 nucleotides match TRBD2. The CDR3 has 17 amino acids. J was trimmed by 0 bases and V by 5 bases; bases with no gene match: 10. Germline loops: CDR1 SGHVS, CDR2 FQNEAQ. Written as DNA, the CDR3 is TGTGCCAGCAGCCGAGGGGCGGGGGGGCCTTACCAAGAGACCCAGTACTTC. Its protein product is CASSRGAGGPYQETQYF.

This rearrangement joins TRBV4-1 to TRBJ2-5; 14 nucleotides agree with TRBD2. With V trimmed by 0 bases and J by 4 bases, 4 bases remained unmatched. The CDR3 length is 17 residues. Germline V lookup: CDR1 MGHRA, CDR2 YSYEKL. CDR3 sequence: CASSQDSGLAGVETQYF. CDR3 coding DNA: TGCGCCAGCAGCCAAGACTCGGGACTAGCGGGGGTAGAGACCCAGTACTTC.

This chain uses TRBV28 with TRBJ1-6; no clear D. The CDR3 has 14 amino acids. The ends were cut back, 0 bases at V and 9 bases at J, with 9 bases in the middle. Per germline, CDR1 MDHEN and CDR2 SYDVKM. The CDR3 spells CASSLWERSSPLHF. In nucleotides, the CDR3 is TGTGCCAGCAGTTTATGGGAGAGGAGTTCACCCCTCCACTTT.